What follows are 5 T cell receptor beta chains derived from one specimen sequenced in a study of TIL therapy for anti-PD-1-resistant metastatic lung cancer. The libraries were made with immunoSEQ v3. Assay used: immunoSEQ multiplex PCR; TCRdb lists only in-frame clones, some missing. The top ten clones hold 2.5% to 3% of a sample with roughly 54,000 clones, 80% to 90% of them seen once. Time point in this sample: pre-treatment sample, taken before nivolumab and TIL therapy. Sequenced material: blood, taken at baseline. These TCRs come from a person aged 30 to 80 with non-small cell lung cancer.

This rearrangement joins TRBV18 to TRBJ2-7, with TRBD1 as a possible D gene (5 bases). Germline-derived CDR1 and CDR2 are KGHSH and LQKENI. Trimming took 3 bases from V and 1 from J, leaving 10 bases between them. This CDR3 has 14 residues. The CDR3, as DNA: TGTGCCAGCTCACCGATGACAGATTCCTACGAGCAGTACTTC. It specifies CASSPMTDSYEQYF.

The chain recombines TRBV4-1 with TRBJ1-1; the D gene is possibly TRBD1 (5 bases). The CDR3 sequence is 16 residues long. Trimming pared 0 bases from V and 5 bases from J, leaving 16 bases between. CDR1 is MGHRA and CDR2 is YSYEKL in the germline V gene. The CDR3 is CASSQEVPGVGTEAFF. CDR3 DNA sequence: TGCGCCAGCAGCCAAGAGGTCCCGGGGGTCGGGACTGAAGCTTTCTTT.

This clone came up a few times. V usage is TRBV5-1 and J usage is TRBJ1-3; D gene uncertain. The CDR3 extends over 16 amino acids. CDR1 and CDR2 (germline): SGHRS, YFSETQ. V was shortened by 2 bases and J by 4 bases, with 16 bases between the two germline ends. CDR3 residues: CASSLSLPSAGNTIYF. CDR3 DNA: TGCGCCAGCAGCTTAAGCCTCCCCTCTGCGGGAAACACCATATATTTT.

The chain links TRBV7-3 to TRBJ2-7; D could derive from TRBD1 or TRBD2 (6 bases each). The CDR3 is 14 amino acids. Trimming removed 0 bases at V and 4 bases at J, with 10 bases between. Germline CDR1 reads SGHTA; CDR2 reads FQGTGA. The CDR3 sequence: CASSLTAGHYEQYF. Here the CDR3 DNA reads TGTGCCAGCAGCTTAACCGCGGGACATTACGAGCAGTACTTC.

J is TRBJ2-7 and V is TRBV5-4; TRBD2 matches 9 bases. Trimming at V came to 0 bases and at J to 6 bases, leaving 4 bases not matched to a gene. CDR1 is SGHNT and CDR2 is YYREEE in the germline V gene (reference sequence). The CDR3 has 14 amino acids. CDR3 in amino acids: CASSLGSGSGEQYF. The CDR3 region has the DNA TGTGCCAGCAGCTTGGGTAGCGGGAGCGGCGAGCAGTACTTC.